This TCR beta chain was identified in a study of T cell changes during pregnancy in multiple sclerosis. Sequenced by immunoSEQ multiplex PCR; TCRdb stores in-frame clones only, minus some. There are tens of thousands of clones in the sample; 90% to 95% occur only once, and about 1% lies in the top ten. In germline, CDR1 is MDHEN, CDR2 SYDVKM. The CDR3 totals 12 residues. The V end was cut by 3 bases, the J end by 6 bases, with 8 bases between. The sample holds a few counts of this clone. The chain employs TRBV28 and TRBJ1-1; D is uncertain. The sequenced sample was peripheral blood, obtained in the second trimester of pregnancy. This sequence was found in a female donor in good health, enrolled as a control in a pregnancy study. The CDR3 coding sequence is TGTGCCAGCAGTTTGGTGGGAGCTGAAGCTTTCTTT. It codes for CASSLVGAEAFF.